This note documents a single TCR beta chain sequence. Its matching antigen is unknown. V dropped 4 bases and J dropped 2 bases, with 15 bases sitting between them. In germline, CDR1 is MDHEN, CDR2 SYDVKM. CDR3 length equals 16 residues. The record originates from a study of T cell responses to AZD1222 COVID-19 vaccine. Study details: Doses given second, at about 4 or about 12 weeks, were pooled.

Here immunoSEQ multiplex PCR was the method, and the copy in TCRdb shows in-frame clones only, minus some. This sample has approximately 110,000 clones, with approximately 85% found just once. The study, taken as a whole, reports: Researchers report vaccine-associated CD4 TCRs spanning spike, with dominance at 160-218 and 743-854. Nearly half of spike-specific TCRs reportedly target variant regions that are unmutated in the B.1.351 and B.1.1.7 variants. Clonal diversity may have been underestimated in mostly white British donors.

The source material was peripheral blood, sampled on day 0 of AZD1222 vaccination. The receptor comes from an adult in good health. The chain recombines TRBV28 with TRBJ2-4; D is tentatively TRBD1 or TRBD2 (5 bases each). In DNA, the CDR3 is TGTGCCAGCAGTTCCACAACCGGGACGCCCAAAAACATTCAGTACTTC. It encodes CASSSTTGTPKNIQYF.